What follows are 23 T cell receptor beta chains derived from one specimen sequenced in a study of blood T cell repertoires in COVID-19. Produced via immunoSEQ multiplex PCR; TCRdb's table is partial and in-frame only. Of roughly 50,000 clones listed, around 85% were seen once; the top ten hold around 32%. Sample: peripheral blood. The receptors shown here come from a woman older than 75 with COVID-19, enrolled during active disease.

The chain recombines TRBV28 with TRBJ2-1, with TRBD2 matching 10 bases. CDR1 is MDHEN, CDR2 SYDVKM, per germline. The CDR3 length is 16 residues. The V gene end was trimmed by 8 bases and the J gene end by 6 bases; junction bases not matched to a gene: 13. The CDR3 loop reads CASLRGGAGGSNEQFF. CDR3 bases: TGTGCCAGCCTTAGGGGCGGAGCGGGAGGGTCCAATGAGCAGTTCTTC.

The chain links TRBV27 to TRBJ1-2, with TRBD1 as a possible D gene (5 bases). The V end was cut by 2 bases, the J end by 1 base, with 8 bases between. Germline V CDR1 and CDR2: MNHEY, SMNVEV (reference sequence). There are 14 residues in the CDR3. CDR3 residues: CASSLTGLNYGYTF. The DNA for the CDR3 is TGTGCCAGCAGTTTAACAGGTCTTAACTATGGCTACACCTTC.

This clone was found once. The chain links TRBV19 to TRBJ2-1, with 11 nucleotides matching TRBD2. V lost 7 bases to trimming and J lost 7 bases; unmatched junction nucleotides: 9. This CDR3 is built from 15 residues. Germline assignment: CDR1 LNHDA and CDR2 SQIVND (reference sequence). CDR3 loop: CASTPTSGRGNEQFF. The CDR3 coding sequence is TGTGCCAGTACCCCTACTAGCGGGAGAGGTAATGAGCAGTTCTTC.

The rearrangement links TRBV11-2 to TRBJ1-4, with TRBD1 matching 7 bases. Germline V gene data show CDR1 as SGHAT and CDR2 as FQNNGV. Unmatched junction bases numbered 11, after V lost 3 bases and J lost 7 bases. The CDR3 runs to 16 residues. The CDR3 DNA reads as TGTGCCAGCAGCTTCGGGCAGACAGGGTGGGGTGAAAAACTGTTTTTT. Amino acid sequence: CASSFGQTGWGEKLFF.

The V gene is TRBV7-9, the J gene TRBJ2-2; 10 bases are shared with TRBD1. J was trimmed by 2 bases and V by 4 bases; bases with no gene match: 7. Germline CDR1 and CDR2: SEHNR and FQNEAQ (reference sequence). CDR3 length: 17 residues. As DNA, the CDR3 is TGTGCCAGCAGCTCTTTACGGACAGGGGGAAACACCGGGGAGCTGTTTTTT. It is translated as CASSSLRTGGNTGELFF.

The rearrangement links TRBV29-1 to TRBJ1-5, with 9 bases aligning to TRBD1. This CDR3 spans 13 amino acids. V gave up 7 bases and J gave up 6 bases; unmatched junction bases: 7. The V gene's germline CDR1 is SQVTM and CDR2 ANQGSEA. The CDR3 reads CSATGGRGQPQHF. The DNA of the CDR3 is TGCAGCGCCACAGGGGGCCGAGGTCAGCCCCAGCATTTT.

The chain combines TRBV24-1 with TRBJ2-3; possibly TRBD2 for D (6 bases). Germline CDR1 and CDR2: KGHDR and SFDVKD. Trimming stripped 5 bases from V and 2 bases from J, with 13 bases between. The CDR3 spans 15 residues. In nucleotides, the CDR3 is TGTGCCACCAGTGCGGGGGAGGTTATCACAGATACGCAGTATTTT. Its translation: CATSAGEVITDTQYF.

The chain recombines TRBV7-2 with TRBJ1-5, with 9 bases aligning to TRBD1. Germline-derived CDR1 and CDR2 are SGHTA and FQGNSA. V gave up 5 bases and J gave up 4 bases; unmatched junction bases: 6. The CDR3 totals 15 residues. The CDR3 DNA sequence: TGTGCCAGCAGCCTGGGACAGGGAAATAATCAGCCCCAGCATTTT. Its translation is CASSLGQGNNQPQHF.

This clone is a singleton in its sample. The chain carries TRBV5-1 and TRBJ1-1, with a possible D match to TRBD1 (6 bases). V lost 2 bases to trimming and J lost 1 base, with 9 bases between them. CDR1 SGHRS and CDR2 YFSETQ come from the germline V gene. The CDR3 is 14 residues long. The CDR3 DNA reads TGCGCCAGCAGCTTACAGACAGGGAACACTGAAGCTTTCTTT. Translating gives CASSLQTGNTEAFF.

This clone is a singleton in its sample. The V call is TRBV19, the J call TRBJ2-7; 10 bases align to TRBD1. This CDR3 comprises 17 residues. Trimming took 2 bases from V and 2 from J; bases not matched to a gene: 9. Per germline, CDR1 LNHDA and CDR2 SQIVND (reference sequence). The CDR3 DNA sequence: TGTGCCAGTAGTATATCGGCCGGGACAGGGGCCACCTACGAGCAGTACTTC. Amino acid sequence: CASSISAGTGATYEQYF. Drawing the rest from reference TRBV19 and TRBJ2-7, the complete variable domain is DGGITQSPKYLFRKEGQNVTLSCEQNLNHDAMYWYRQDPGQGLRLIYYSQIVNDFQKGDIAEGYSVSREKKESFPLTVTSAQKNPTAFYLCASSISAGTGATYEQYFGPGTRLTVT.

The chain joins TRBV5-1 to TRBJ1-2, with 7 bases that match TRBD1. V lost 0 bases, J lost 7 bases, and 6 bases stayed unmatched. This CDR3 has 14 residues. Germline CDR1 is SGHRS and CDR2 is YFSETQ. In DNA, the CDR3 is TGCGCCAGCAGCTTGGACAGGGGAGCCGCTGGCTACACCTTC. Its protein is CASSLDRGAAGYTF. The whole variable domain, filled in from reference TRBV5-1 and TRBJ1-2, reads KAGVTQTPRYLIKTRGQQVTLSCSPISGHRSVSWYQQTPGQGLQFLFEYFSETQRNKGNFPGRFSGRQFSNSRSEMNVSTLELGDSALYLCASSLDRGAAGYTFGSGTRLTVV.

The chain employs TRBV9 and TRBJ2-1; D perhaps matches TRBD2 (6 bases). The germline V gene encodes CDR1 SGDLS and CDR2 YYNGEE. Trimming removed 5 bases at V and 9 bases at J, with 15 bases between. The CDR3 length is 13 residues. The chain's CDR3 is CASSTGGASEQFF. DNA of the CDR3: TGTGCCAGCAGTACCGGAGGGGCGAGTGAGCAGTTCTTC.

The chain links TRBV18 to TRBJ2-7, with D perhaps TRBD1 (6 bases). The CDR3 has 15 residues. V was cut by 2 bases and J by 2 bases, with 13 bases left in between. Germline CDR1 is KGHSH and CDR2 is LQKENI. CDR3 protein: CASSPYRVAPYEQYF. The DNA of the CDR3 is TGTGCCAGCTCACCATACAGGGTTGCGCCCTACGAGCAGTACTTC.

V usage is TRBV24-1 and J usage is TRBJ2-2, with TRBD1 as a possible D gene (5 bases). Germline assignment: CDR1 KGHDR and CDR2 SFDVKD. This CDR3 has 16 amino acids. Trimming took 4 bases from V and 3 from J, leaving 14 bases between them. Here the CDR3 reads CATSESRGSDTGELFF. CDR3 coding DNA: TGTGCCACCAGTGAGAGTAGGGGCTCGGACACCGGGGAGCTGTTTTTT.

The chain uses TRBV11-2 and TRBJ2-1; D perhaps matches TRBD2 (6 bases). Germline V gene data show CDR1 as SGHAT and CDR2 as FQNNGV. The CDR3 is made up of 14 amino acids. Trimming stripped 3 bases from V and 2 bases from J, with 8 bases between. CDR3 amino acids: CASSFSGPYNEQFF. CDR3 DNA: TGTGCCAGCAGCTTTAGCGGACCCTACAATGAGCAGTTCTTC.

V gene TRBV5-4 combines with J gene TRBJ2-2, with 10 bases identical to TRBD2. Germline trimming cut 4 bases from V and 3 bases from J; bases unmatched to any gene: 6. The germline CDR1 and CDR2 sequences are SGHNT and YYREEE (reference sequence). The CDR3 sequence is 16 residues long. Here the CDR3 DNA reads TGTGCCAGCAGCCCGGCACTAGCGGGATACACCGGGGAGCTGTTTTTT. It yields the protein CASSPALAGYTGELFF.

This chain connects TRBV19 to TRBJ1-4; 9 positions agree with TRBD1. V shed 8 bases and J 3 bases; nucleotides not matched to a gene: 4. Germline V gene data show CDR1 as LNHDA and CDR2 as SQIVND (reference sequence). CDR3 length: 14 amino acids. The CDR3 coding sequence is TGTGCCAGTGCATACAGGGGGCCTAATGAAAAACTGTTTTTT. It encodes CASAYRGPNEKLFF.

Here the CDR3 DNA reads TGTGCCAGCTCTCGTCAAACTCGGGATAACTATGGCTACACCTTC. Amino acid sequence: CASSRQTRDNYGYTF. This chain connects TRBV18 to TRBJ1-2, with no clear D. This CDR3 is built from 15 residues. The V end was cut by 6 bases, the J end by 1 base, with 15 bases between. In germline, CDR1 is KGHSH, CDR2 LQKENI.

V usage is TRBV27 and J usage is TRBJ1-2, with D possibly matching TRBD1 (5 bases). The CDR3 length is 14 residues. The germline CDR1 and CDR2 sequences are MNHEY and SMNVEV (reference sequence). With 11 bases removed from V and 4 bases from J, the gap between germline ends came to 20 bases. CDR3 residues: CASRGLSGLYGYTF. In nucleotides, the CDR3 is TGTGCCTCCCGGGGGTTGTCAGGGCTCTATGGCTACACCTTC.

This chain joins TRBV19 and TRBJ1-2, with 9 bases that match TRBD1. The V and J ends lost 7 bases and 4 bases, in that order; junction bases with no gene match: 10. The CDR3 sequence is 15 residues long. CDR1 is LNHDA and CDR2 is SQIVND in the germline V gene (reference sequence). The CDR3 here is CASNIPGQGSYGYTF. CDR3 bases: TGTGCCAGTAACATCCCGGGACAGGGAAGCTATGGCTACACCTTC.

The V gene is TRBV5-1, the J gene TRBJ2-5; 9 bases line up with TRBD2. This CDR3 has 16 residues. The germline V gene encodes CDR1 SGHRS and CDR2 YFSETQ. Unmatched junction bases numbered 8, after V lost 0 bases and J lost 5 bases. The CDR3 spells CASSLAQGSGGETQYF. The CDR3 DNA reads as TGCGCCAGCAGCTTGGCCCAGGGAAGCGGGGGGGAGACCCAGTACTTC. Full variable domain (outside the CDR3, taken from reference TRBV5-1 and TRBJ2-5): KAGVTQTPRYLIKTRGQQVTLSCSPISGHRSVSWYQQTPGQGLQFLFEYFSETQRNKGNFPGRFSGRQFSNSRSEMNVSTLELGDSALYLCASSLAQGSGGETQYFGPGTRLLVL.

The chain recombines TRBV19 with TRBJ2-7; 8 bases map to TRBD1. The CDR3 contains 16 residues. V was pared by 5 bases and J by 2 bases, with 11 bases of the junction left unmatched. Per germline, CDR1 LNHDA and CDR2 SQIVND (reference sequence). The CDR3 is CASSLPTGAPPYEQYF. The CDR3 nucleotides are TGTGCCAGTAGTCTCCCGACAGGGGCCCCACCCTACGAGCAGTACTTC.

CDR3 bases: TGCGCCAGCAGCTTGGCCGAACCCTACAGGGGGGAGACCCAGTACTTC. This translates into CASSLAEPYRGETQYF. The gene calls are TRBV5-1 and TRBJ2-5, with 8 bases identical to TRBD1. Trimming removed 0 bases from V and 5 bases from J; junction bases left unmatched: 9. This CDR3 spans 16 amino acids. Germline CDR1 and CDR2: SGHRS and YFSETQ.